In this sample, the clone carrying this TCR beta chain turned up many times. The antigen is not known. Found in a library prepared for alpha chains, this beta chain is an off-target read, and its abundance has little meaning. The sample is drawn from a study of spatial heterogeneity in lung cancer. Findings and limits, study-wide: Detection of ubiquitous tumor TCRs in blood was higher at resection than follow-up.

TCRdb reprocessed the 5' RACE reads with MiXCR, giving one entry per CDR3 protein. Of some 8,600 distinct CDR3 sequences in the sample, 4% to 5% were seen once. Specified time point: sample taken at primary tumor resection. Whole RNA came from tumor, nontumor lung or frozen PBMC and was sequenced without being sorted. Samples were obtained from about 75 donors, all untreated early-stage non-small cell lung cancer patients. The CDR3 length is 17 residues. V lost 2 bases to trimming and J lost 0 bases, with 12 bases between them. Germline CDR1 reads SGDLS; CDR2 reads YYNGEE. The chain recombines TRBV9 with TRBJ2-6; D may match TRBD1 or TRBD2 (5 bases each). Here the sequenced sample was PBMCs, taken at surgery. The TCR originated in a male donor with early-stage non-small cell lung cancer. As DNA, the CDR3 is TGTGCCAGCAGCGTCGGGACGGCTAGCTCTGGGGCCAACGTCCTGACTTTC. Its protein product is CASSVGTASSGANVLTF.